This T cell receptor (beta chain) was sequenced during a study of cytomegalovirus exposure and HLA in healthy donors. The study, taken as a whole, reports: The sole available immune exposure information was CMV serostatus. For most subjects, TCR beta sequences were reported to predict HLA-A and HLA-B alleles with accuracy.

This PCR relied on a set of 60 Vbeta primers and 13 Jbeta primers. The method was immunoSEQ multiplex PCR; TCRdb's version includes in-frame clones alone and lacks a portion of them. This sample carries 150,000 to 200,000 clones, approximately 82% of them seen once, and the ten largest clones take about 1.7%. In the case of this clone: Its target is not known.

This clonotype originated in a woman between 18 and 29 years old in good health and CMV-seronegative. Source material: PBMCs.

DNA of the CDR3: TGCGCCAGCAGCCTGCAACGGACTAGCGGGAGGAGAACAGATACGCAGTATTTT. Its translation: CASSLQRTSGRRTDTQYF. This chain links TRBV4-3 with TRBJ2-3, with 14 bases matching TRBD2. The CDR3 covers 18 residues. The V segment lost 4 bases and the J segment 3 bases; nucleotides outside the gene matches: 9. Germline V CDR1 and CDR2: LGHNA, YSLEER.